The T cell receptor (beta chain) described here comes from a study of shared clonotypes between healthy human individuals. A note on this clone: Antigen: not known.

This CDR3 spans 14 amino acids. CDR1 KGHSH and CDR2 LQKENI come from the germline V gene. V lost 6 bases to trimming and J lost 7 bases, with 18 bases between them. The donors, all of them Caucasian adults, lived in Nashville, Tennessee. CD4+ cell separation produced CD45RA+ naive and CD45RA-negative memory subsets. Findings of the study overall: Rarefaction analysis demonstrated incomplete sorted-subset sequencing notwithstanding large depth.

Some clones are missing from TCRdb's copy, which holds only in-frame ones; the method was immunoSEQ multiplex PCR. The data show a few million clones, with 85% to 95% seen just once and 0.35% to 0.45% held by the top ten. The sample taken for sequencing was naive CD4+ T cells from PBMCs. Sample subset: CD45RA+ positively selected. The TCR was taken from a man younger than 35 in good health. Some clones in this sample may be carry-over from other donors' samples. This rearrangement joins TRBV18 to TRBJ1-1; D gene ambiguous. CDR3 in amino acids: CASSSDEVRREAFF. The CDR3 bases are TGTGCCAGCTCTTCTGACGAGGTGCGGCGTGAAGCTTTCTTT.